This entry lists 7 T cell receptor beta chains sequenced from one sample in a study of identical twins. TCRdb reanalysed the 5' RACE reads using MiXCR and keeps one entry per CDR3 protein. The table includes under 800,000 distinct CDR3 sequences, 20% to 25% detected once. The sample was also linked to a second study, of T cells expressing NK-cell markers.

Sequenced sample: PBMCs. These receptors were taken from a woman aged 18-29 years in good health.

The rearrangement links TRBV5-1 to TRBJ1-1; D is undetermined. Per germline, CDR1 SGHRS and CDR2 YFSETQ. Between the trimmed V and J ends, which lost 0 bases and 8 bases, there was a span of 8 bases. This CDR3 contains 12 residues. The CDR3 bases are TGCGCCAGCAGCTTGGTCGAGGGCGAAGCTTTCTTT. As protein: CASSLVEGEAFF. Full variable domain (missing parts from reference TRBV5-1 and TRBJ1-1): KAGVTQTPRYLIKTRGQQVTLSCSPISGHRSVSWYQQTPGQGLQFLFEYFSETQRNKGNFPGRFSGRQFSNSRSEMNVSTLELGDSALYLCASSLVEGEAFFGQGTRLTVV.

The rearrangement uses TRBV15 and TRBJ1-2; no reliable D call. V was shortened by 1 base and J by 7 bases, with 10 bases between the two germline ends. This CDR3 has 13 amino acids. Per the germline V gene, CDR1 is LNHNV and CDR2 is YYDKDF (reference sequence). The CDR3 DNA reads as TGTGCCACCAGCAGAGGAGCGGATCCTGGCTACACCTTC. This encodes CATSRGADPGYTF.

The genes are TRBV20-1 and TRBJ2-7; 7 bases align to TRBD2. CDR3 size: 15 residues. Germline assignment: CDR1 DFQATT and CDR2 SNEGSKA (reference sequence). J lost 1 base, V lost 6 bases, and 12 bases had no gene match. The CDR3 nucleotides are TGCAGTGCCAACCTTTGGGGGAGGGCTTCCTACGAGCAGTACTTC. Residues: CSANLWGRASYEQYF.

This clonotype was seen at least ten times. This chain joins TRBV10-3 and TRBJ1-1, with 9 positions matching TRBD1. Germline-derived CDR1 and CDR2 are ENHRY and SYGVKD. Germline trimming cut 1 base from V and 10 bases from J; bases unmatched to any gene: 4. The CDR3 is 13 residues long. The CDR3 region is CAISEWTGEGAFF. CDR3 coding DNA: TGTGCCATCAGTGAGTGGACAGGGGAGGGAGCTTTCTTT.

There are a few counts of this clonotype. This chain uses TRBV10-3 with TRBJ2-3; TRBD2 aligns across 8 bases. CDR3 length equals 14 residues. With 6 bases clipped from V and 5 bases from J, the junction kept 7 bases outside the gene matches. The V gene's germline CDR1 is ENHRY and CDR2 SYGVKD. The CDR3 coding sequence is TGTGCCATCAGACCGGGACTAGATAGAGATACGCAGTATTTT. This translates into CAIRPGLDRDTQYF.

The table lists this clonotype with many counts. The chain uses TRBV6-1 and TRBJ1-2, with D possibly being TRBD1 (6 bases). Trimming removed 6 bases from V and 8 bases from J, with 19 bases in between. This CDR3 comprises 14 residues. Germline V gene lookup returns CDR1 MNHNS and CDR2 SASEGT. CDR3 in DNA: TGTGCCAGCAGGATGAATACAGGGTTTACCGGCTACACCTTC. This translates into CASRMNTGFTGYTF.

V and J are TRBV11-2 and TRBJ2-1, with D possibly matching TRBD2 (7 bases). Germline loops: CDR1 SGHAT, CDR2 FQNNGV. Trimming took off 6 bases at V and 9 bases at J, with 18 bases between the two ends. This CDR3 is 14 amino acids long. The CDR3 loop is CASRPWGRGSEQFF. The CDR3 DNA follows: TGTGCCAGCAGACCTTGGGGGCGGGGGAGTGAGCAGTTCTTC.